These 22 T cell receptor beta chains were all obtained from the same sample, sequenced in a study of T cell responses to AZD1222 COVID-19 vaccine. Sequencing used immunoSEQ multiplex PCR; TCRdb keeps in-frame clones, though not all of them. Among 120,000 to 150,000 clones listed, about 89% were seen once. The sample consisted of peripheral blood, taken on day 0 of AZD1222 vaccination. The receptors here all came from an adult in good health.

The gene calls are TRBV13 and TRBJ2-2; D gene unclear. This CDR3 comprises 13 residues. CDR1 and CDR2 (germline): PRHDT, FYEKMQ (reference sequence). Trimming removed 5 bases from V and 4 bases from J, with 8 bases in between. The DNA of the CDR3 is TGTGCCAGCAGCCTCCCCGGCACCGGGGAGCTGTTTTTT. This sequence encodes CASSLPGTGELFF.

This chain uses TRBV6-5 with TRBJ1-2; 7 bases line up with TRBD1. V was clipped by 6 bases and J by 8 bases; unmatched bases: 12. The CDR3 is 14 residues long. CDR1 and CDR2 from the germline V gene are MNHEY and SVGAGI. The CDR3 coding sequence is TGTGCCAGCAGACCCGACAGGGATCCCTTGGGCTACACCTTC. Amino acids: CASRPDRDPLGYTF.

The chain uses TRBV27 and TRBJ2-4; D ambiguous. With 6 bases removed from V and 6 bases from J, the gap between germline ends came to 9 bases. The CDR3 sequence is 12 residues long. The germline gives CDR1 MNHEY, CDR2 SMNVEV (reference sequence). The CDR3 loop is CASSSTLNIQYF. DNA for the CDR3: TGTGCCAGCAGCTCCACCTTAAACATTCAGTACTTC.

The chain uses TRBV11-3 and TRBJ2-1; 10 bases agree with TRBD2. Germline V gene sequence: CDR1 SGHNT, CDR2 YENEEA. The CDR3 is 17 residues long. V trimming: 1 base; J trimming: 4 bases; junction bases outside the gene matches: 7. This CDR3 is CASSLAPTSGVYNEQFF. For the CDR3, the DNA is TGTGCCAGCAGCTTAGCCCCAACTAGCGGGGTTTACAATGAGCAGTTCTTC. Full variable domain (remainder filled in from reference TRBV11-3 and TRBJ2-1): EAGVVQSPRYKIIEKKQPVAFWCNPISGHNTLYWYLQNLGQGPELLIRYENEEAVDDSQLPKDRFSAERLKGVDSTLKIQPAELGDSAVYLCASSLAPTSGVYNEQFFGPGTRLTVL.

This clone was seen a single time. The J gene is TRBJ1-2, the V gene TRBV5-1; 9 bases match TRBD1. Looked up from germline, CDR1 is SGHRS and CDR2 is YFSETQ. With 0 bases clipped from V and 7 bases from J, the junction kept 13 bases outside the gene matches. CDR3 size: 17 residues. Here the CDR3 reads CASSLGGTGPSSGGYTF. CDR3 bases: TGCGCCAGCAGCTTGGGTGGGACAGGGCCCTCATCAGGTGGCTACACCTTC.

V and J are TRBV11-2 and TRBJ2-1, with 9 bases fitting TRBD2. Trimming cost V 1 base and J 11 bases; bases outside gene matches: 9. The CDR3 loop spans 15 amino acids. The germline V gene has CDR1 SGHAT and CDR2 FQNNGV. The CDR3 sequence: CASSLAAGGQQQQFF. The CDR3 nucleotides are TGTGCCAGCAGCTTAGCAGCGGGAGGCCAACAGCAGCAGTTCTTC.

The chain links TRBV9 to TRBJ2-1; D uncertain. The germline gives CDR1 SGDLS, CDR2 YYNGEE. V was trimmed by 0 bases and J by 5 bases, leaving 12 bases between them. This CDR3 comprises 15 residues. CDR3 protein: CASSVAARTNNEQFF. In nucleotides, the CDR3 is TGTGCCAGCAGCGTAGCTGCTAGGACGAACAATGAGCAGTTCTTC.

V gene TRBV29-1 combines with J gene TRBJ1-4; tentative D call: TRBD1 (6 bases). V was trimmed by 6 bases and J by 5 bases, leaving 16 bases between them. Germline V lookup: CDR1 SQVTM, CDR2 ANQGSEA. The CDR3 contains 14 residues. CDR3 sequence reads: CSVGAGTKNEKLFF. DNA for the CDR3: TGCAGCGTCGGGGCCGGGACAAAGAATGAAAAACTGTTTTTT. Complete variable domain (other parts from reference TRBV29-1 and TRBJ1-4): SAVISQKPSRDICQRGTSLTIQCQVDSQVTMMFWYRQQPGQSLTLIATANQGSEATYESGFVIDKFPISRPNLTFSTLTVSNMSPEDSSIYLCSVGAGTKNEKLFFGSGTQLSVL.

The rearrangement joins TRBV5-1 to TRBJ1-1, with 9 bases that match TRBD1. The CDR3 covers 14 residues. Germline-derived CDR1 and CDR2 are SGHRS and YFSETQ. Trimming removed 3 bases from V and 3 bases from J; junction bases left unmatched: 3. The CDR3 coding sequence is TGCGCCAGCAGCTCACAGGGGGCTTACACTGAAGCTTTCTTT. It is translated as CASSSQGAYTEAFF.

V and J are TRBV20-1 and TRBJ2-1, with D perhaps TRBD1 or TRBD2 (5 bases each). The CDR3 has 14 residues. The ends were cut back, 3 bases at V and 5 bases at J, with 14 bases in the middle. The germline V gene encodes CDR1 DFQATT and CDR2 SNEGSKA (reference sequence). As DNA, the CDR3 is TGCAGTGCTAGTCGACGGGGCCCCCACAATGAGCAGTTCTTC. Amino acids: CSASRRGPHNEQFF.

The chain uses TRBV6-5 and TRBJ2-2; maybe TRBD1 (6 bases). The CDR3 is 15 residues long. V lost 6 bases and J lost 5, with 16 bases in between. From germline, CDR1 is MNHEY and CDR2 SVGAGI. DNA of the CDR3: TGTGCCAGCAGACAGGGAGTCTCAGAAACCGGGGAGCTGTTTTTT. Amino acid sequence: CASRQGVSETGELFF.

CDR3 sequence (DNA): TGTGCCAGCAGCTCCCGACCCGGGAATACCTACGAGCAGTACTTC. It translates to CASSSRPGNTYEQYF. The rearrangement joins TRBV7-2 to TRBJ2-7, with D possibly being TRBD2 (5 bases). The CDR3 runs to 15 residues. Trimming removed 4 bases from V and 2 bases from J, with 15 bases in between. Germline CDR1 SGHTA, CDR2 FQGNSA. Drawing the rest from reference TRBV7-2 and TRBJ2-7, the complete variable domain is GAGVSQSPSNKVTEKGKDVELRCDPISGHTALYWYRQSLGQGLEFLIYFQGNSAPDKSGLPSDRFSAERTGGSVSTLTIQRTQQEDSAVYLCASSSRPGNTYEQYFGPGTRLTVT.

The chain employs TRBV28 and TRBJ1-4; D is ambiguous. Per germline, CDR1 MDHEN and CDR2 SYDVKM. With 0 bases removed from V and 7 bases from J, the gap between germline ends came to 12 bases. This CDR3 spans 15 amino acids. The CDR3 spells CASSLWEGSGEKLFF. The CDR3 nucleotides are TGTGCCAGCAGTTTATGGGAGGGCAGCGGTGAAAAACTGTTTTTT.

V and J are TRBV7-9 and TRBJ2-6, with 8 bases that match TRBD1. V was pared by 6 bases and J by 4 bases, with 14 bases of the junction left unmatched. CDR1 and CDR2 (germline): SEHNR, FQNEAQ (reference sequence). The CDR3 contains 18 residues. The CDR3 coding sequence is TGTGCCAGCAGGGACAGGGTCTCGGGGCCTAGGGGGGCCAACGTCCTGACTTTC. Its protein is CASRDRVSGPRGANVLTF.

The chain links TRBV6-5 to TRBJ1-2, with D unresolved. Trimming stripped 8 bases from V and 2 bases from J, with 18 bases between. The CDR3 has 15 amino acids. Germline CDR1 is MNHEY and CDR2 is SVGAGI. The CDR3 is CASGIGQTLNYGYTF. The CDR3 DNA sequence: TGTGCCAGCGGTATAGGGCAGACTTTAAACTATGGCTACACCTTC.

This chain uses TRBV5-4 with TRBJ2-5; 9 bases are shared with TRBD1. Trimming took 4 bases from V and 5 from J; bases not matched to a gene: 6. The CDR3 is 14 residues long. Looked up from germline, CDR1 is SGHNT and CDR2 is YYREEE (reference sequence). CDR3 in DNA: TGTGCCAGCAGCCCGGACAGGGGCCAGGAGACCCAGTACTTC. Its translation: CASSPDRGQETQYF.

This clone was counted between two and nine times. The chain links TRBV29-1 to TRBJ1-2, with D perhaps TRBD1 (6 bases). V was shortened by 4 bases and J by 3 bases, with 9 bases between the two germline ends. Per germline, CDR1 SQVTM and CDR2 ANQGSEA. The CDR3 is made up of 12 amino acids. The CDR3 is CSVVRTDYGYTF. The CDR3 bases are TGCAGCGTTGTACGGACAGACTATGGCTACACCTTC.

This chain uses TRBV18 with TRBJ2-1; D is possibly TRBD2 (5 bases). This CDR3 contains 14 residues. The germline V gene has CDR1 KGHSH and CDR2 LQKENI. Trimming took 4 bases from V and 1 from J, leaving 8 bases between them. This chain's CDR3 is CASSLSVSYNEQFF. As DNA, the CDR3 is TGTGCCAGCTCACTTAGCGTATCCTACAATGAGCAGTTCTTC.

The chain has TRBV7-2 and TRBJ1-5, with D uncertain. V dropped 1 base and J dropped 7 bases, with 11 bases sitting between them. The CDR3 is made up of 14 amino acids. CDR1 is SGHTA and CDR2 is FQGNSA in the germline V gene. In nucleotides, the CDR3 is TGTGCCAGCAGCTTAGAGAAGACCGGGCAGCCCCAGCATTTT. It yields the protein CASSLEKTGQPQHF. Variable domain in full (rest from reference TRBV7-2 and TRBJ1-5): GAGVSQSPSNKVTEKGKDVELRCDPISGHTALYWYRQSLGQGLEFLIYFQGNSAPDKSGLPSDRFSAERTGGSVSTLTIQRTQQEDSAVYLCASSLEKTGQPQHFGDGTRLSIL.

The chain uses TRBV6-4 and TRBJ2-1; the D gene could be TRBD1 or TRBD2 (5 bases each). Trimming left V 6 bases short and J 2 bases short, with 29 bases between. CDR3 length equals 20 residues. Per the germline V gene, CDR1 is MRHNA and CDR2 is SNTAGT. Here the CDR3 reads CASSPPLGELTWPPYNEQFF. The CDR3 DNA sequence: TGTGCCAGCAGCCCCCCCCTGGGGGAGCTGACGTGGCCACCCTACAATGAGCAGTTCTTC.

This chain joins TRBV9 and TRBJ1-6, with 8 bases matching TRBD1. This CDR3 comprises 15 residues. After removal of 4 bases from V and 10 bases from J, the junction contained 10 bases not matched to a gene. Germline CDR1 SGDLS, CDR2 YYNGEE. The CDR3 DNA reads TGTGCCAGCAGCTTACGACAGGGGAGAGAGTCACCCCTCCACTTT. Its translation is CASSLRQGRESPLHF.

This clone was counted only a few times. The chain carries TRBV28 and TRBJ1-5; D gene ambiguous. V lost 5 bases and J 4 bases, leaving 12 bases between the germline ends. Germline CDR1 reads MDHEN; CDR2 reads SYDVKM. The length of the CDR3 is 14 residues. CDR3 protein: CASSPSTGNQPQHF. DNA of the CDR3: TGTGCCAGCAGTCCCAGCACCGGGAATCAGCCCCAGCATTTT.